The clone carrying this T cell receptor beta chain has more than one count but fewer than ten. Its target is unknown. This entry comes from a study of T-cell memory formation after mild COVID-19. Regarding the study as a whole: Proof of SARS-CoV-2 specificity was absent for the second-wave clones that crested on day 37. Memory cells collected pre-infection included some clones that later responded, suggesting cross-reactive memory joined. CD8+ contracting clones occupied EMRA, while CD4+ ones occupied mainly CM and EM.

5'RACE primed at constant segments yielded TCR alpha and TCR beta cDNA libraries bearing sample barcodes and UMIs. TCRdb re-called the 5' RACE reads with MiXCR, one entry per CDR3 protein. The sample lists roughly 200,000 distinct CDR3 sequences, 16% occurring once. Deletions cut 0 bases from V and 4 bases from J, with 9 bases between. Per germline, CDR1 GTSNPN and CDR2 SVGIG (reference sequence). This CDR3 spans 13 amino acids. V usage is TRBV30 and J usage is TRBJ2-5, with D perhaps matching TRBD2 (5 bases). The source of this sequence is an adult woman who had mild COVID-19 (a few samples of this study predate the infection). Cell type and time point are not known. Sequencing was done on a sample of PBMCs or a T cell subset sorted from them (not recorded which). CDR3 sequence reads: CAWSVNRGETQYF. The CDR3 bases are TGTGCCTGGAGTGTAAATCGGGGAGAGACCCAGTACTTC.